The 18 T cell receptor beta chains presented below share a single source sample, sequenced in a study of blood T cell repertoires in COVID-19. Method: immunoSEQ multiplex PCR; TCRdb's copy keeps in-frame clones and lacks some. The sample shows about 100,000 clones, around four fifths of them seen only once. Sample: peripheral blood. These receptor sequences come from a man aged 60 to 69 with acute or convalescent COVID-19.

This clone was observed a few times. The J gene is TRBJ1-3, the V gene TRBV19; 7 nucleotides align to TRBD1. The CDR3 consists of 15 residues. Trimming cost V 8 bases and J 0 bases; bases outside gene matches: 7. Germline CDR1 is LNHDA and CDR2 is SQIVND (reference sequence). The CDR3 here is CASAEQGPSGNTIYF. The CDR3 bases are TGTGCCAGTGCTGAACAGGGGCCCTCTGGAAACACCATATATTTT.

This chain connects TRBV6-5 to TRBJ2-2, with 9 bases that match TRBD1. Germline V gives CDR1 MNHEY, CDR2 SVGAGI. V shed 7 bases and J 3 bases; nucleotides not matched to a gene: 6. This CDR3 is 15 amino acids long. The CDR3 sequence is CASTYTGGDTGELFF. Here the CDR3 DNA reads TGTGCCAGCACCTACACAGGGGGCGACACCGGGGAGCTGTTTTTT.

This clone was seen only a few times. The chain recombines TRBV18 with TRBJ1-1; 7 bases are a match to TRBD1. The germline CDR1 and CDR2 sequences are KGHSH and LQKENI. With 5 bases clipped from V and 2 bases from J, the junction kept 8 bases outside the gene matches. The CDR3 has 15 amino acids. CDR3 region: CASSTLTGPNTEAFF. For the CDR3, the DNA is TGTGCCAGCTCAACCCTGACAGGGCCTAACACTGAAGCTTTCTTT.

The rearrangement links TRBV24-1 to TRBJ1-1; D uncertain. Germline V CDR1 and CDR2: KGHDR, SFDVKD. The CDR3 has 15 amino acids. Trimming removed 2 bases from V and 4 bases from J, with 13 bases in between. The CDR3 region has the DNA TGTGCCACCAGTGATTCCCCCCCTCGGGGCACTGAAGCTTTCTTT. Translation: CATSDSPPRGTEAFF.

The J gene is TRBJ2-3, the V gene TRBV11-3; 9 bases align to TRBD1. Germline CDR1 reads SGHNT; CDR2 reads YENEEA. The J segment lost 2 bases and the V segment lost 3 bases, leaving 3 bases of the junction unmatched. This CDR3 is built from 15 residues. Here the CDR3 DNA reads TGTGCCAGCAGCTTGGACAGGGGATACACAGATACGCAGTATTTT. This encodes CASSLDRGYTDTQYF.

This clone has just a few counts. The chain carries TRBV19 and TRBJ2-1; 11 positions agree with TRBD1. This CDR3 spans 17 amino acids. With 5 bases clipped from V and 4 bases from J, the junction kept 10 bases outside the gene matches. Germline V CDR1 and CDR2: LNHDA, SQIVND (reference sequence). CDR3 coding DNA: TGTGCCAGTAGTGGAGGATGGACAGGGGGCAAATACAATGAGCAGTTCTTC. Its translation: CASSGGWTGGKYNEQFF.

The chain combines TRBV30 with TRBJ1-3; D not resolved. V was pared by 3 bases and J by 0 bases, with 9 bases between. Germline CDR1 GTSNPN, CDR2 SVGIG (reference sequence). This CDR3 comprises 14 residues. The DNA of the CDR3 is TGTGCCTGGAGGGAGGGAGTCTCTGGAAACACCATATATTTT. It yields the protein CAWREGVSGNTIYF.

In DNA, the CDR3 is TGTGCCAGCAGTTTGGGGCAGAGTCAGCCCCAGCATTTT. Translating it yields CASSLGQSQPQHF. The chain is built from TRBV12-3 or TRBV12-4 and TRBJ1-5; tentatively, D is TRBD1 (5 bases). The CDR3 is 13 residues long. V lost 3 bases and J 6 bases, leaving 9 bases between the germline ends.

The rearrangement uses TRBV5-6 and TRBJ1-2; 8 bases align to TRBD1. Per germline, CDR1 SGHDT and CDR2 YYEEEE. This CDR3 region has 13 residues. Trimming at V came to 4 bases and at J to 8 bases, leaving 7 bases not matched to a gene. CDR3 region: CASSPTGGGGYTF. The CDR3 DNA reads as TGTGCCAGCAGCCCTACAGGGGGTGGGGGCTACACCTTC.

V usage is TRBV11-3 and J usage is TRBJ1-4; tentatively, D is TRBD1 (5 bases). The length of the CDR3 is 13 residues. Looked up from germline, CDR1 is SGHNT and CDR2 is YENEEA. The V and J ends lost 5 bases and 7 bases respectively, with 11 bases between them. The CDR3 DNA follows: TGTGCCAGCAGCAGGGGACTGGCTGAAAAACTGTTTTTT. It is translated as CASSRGLAEKLFF.

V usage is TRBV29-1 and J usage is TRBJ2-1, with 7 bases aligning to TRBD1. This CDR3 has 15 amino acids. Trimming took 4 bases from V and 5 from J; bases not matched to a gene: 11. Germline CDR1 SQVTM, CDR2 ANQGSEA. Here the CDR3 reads CSVGGFPGQDNEQFF. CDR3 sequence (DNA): TGCAGCGTTGGGGGCTTCCCCGGACAGGACAATGAGCAGTTCTTC.

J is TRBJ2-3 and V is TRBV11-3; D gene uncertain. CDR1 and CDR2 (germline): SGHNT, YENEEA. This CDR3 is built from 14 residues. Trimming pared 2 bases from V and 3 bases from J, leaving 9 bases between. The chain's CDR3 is CASSLKFRTDTQYF. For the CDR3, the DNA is TGTGCCAGCAGCTTAAAGTTCAGAACAGATACGCAGTATTTT.

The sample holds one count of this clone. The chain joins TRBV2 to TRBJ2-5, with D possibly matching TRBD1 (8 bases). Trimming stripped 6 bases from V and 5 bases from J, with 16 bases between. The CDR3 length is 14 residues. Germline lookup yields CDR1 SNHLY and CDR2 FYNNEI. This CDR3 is CASSKDRGGETQYF. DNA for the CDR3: TGTGCCAGCAGCAAAGACAGGGGAGGGGAGACCCAGTACTTC.

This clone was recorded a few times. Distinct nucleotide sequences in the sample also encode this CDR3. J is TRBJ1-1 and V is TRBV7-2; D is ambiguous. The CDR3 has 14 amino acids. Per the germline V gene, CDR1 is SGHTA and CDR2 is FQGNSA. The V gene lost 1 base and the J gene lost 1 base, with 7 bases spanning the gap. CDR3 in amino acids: CASSLVAGNTEAFF. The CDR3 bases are TGTGCCAGCAGCTTAGTGGCAGGGAACACTGAAGCTTTCTTT.

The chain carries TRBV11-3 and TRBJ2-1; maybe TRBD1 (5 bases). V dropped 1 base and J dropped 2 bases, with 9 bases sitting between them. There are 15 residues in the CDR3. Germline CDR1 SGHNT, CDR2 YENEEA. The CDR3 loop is CASSLVGAPYNEQFF. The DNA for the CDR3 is TGTGCCAGCAGCTTAGTAGGGGCGCCCTACAATGAGCAGTTCTTC.

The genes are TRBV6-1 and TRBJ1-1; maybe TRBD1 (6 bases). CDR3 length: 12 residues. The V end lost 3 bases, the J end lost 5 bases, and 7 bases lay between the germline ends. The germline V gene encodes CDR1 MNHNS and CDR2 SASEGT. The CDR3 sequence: CASSDRGTEAFF. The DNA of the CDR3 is TGTGCCAGCAGTGACAGGGGTACTGAAGCTTTCTTT.

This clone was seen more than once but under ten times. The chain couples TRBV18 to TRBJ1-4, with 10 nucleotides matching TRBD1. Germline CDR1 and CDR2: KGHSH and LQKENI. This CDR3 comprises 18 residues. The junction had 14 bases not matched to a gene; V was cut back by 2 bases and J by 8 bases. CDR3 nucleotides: TGTGCCAGCTCACCAATTCTTTTCCGACAGGGGGCCGAGGAAAAACTGTTTTTT. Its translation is CASSPILFRQGAEEKLFF.

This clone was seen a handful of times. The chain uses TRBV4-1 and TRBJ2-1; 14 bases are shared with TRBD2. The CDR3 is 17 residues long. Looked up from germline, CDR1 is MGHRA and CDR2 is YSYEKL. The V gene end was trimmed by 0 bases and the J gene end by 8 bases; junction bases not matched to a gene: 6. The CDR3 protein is CASSQEAGTSGGHEQFF. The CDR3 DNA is TGCGCCAGCAGCCAAGAGGCTGGGACTAGCGGGGGACATGAGCAGTTCTTC.